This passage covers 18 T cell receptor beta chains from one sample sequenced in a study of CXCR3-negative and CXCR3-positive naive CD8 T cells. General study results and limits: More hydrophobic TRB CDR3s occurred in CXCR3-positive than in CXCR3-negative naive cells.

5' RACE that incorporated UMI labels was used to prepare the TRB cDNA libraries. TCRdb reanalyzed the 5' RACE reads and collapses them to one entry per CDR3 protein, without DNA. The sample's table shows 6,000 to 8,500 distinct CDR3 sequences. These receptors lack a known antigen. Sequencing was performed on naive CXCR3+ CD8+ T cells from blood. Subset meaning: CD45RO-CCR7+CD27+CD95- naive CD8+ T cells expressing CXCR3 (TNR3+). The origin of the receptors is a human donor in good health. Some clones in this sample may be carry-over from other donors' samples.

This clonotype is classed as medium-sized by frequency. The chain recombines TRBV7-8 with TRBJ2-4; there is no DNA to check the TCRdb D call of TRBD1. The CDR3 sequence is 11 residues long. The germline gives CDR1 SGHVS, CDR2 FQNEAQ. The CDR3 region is CASSQGAIQYF.

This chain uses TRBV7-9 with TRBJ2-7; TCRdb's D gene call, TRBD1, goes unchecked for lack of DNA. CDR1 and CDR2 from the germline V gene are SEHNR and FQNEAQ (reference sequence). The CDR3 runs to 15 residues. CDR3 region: CASSLAPGYSYEQYF.

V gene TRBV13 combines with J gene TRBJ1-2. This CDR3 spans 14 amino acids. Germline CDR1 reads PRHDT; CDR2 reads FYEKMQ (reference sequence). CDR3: CASSGTGDNYGYTF. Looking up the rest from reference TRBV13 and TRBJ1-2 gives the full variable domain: AAGVIQSPRHLIKEKRETATLKCYPIPRHDTVYWYQQGPGQDPQFLISFYEKMQSDKGSIPDRFSAQQFSDYHSELNMSSLELGDSALYFCASSGTGDNYGYTFGSGTRLTVV.

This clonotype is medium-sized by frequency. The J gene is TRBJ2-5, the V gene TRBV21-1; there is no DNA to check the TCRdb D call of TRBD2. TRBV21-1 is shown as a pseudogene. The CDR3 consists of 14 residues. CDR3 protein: CASSKLAGEETQYF.

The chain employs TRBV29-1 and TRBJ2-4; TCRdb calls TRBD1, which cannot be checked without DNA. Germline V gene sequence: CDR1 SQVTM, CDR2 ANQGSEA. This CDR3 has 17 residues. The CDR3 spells CSVGDRGELVAKNIQYF.

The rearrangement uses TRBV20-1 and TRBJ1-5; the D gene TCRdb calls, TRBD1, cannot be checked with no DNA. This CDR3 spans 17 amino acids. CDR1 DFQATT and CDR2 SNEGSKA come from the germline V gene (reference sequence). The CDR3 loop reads CSASTGTGGYSNQPQHF.

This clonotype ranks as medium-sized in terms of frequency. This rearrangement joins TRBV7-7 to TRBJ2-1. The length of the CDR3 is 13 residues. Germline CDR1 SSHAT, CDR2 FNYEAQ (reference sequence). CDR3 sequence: CASSLGYYNEQFF.

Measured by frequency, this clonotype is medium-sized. Here the CDR3 reads CASKGSPGWSEQYF. The chain carries TRBV6-1 and TRBJ2-7; absent DNA, TCRdb's TRBD1 call cannot be checked. CDR1 and CDR2 from the germline V gene are MNHNS and SASEGT. CDR3 length: 14 residues.

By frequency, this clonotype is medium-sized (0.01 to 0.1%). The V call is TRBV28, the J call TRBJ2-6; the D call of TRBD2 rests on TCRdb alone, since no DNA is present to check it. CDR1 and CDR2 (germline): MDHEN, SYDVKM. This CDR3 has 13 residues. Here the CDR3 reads CASTRAGANVLTF.

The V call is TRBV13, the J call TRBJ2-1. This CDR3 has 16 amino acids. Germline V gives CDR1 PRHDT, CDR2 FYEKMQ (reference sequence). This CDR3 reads CASSRAAASAYNEQFF.

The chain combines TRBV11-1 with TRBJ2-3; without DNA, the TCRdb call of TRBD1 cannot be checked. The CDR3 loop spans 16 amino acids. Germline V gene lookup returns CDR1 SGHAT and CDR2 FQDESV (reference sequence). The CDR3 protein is CASSPHRGSRTDTQYF.

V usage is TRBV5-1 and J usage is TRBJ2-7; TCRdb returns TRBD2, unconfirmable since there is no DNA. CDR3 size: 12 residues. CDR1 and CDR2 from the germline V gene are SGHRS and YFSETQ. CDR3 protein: CASSWGGHEQYF.

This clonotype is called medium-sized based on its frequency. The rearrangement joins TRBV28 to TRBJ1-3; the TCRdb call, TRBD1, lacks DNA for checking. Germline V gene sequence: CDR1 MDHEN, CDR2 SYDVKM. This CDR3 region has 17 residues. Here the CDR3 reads CASSTAVAGEEVHTIYF.

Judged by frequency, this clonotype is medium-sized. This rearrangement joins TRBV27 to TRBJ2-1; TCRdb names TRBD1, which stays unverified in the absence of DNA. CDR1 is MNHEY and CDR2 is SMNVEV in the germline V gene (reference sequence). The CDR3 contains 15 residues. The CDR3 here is CASGPGTGGNNEQFF.

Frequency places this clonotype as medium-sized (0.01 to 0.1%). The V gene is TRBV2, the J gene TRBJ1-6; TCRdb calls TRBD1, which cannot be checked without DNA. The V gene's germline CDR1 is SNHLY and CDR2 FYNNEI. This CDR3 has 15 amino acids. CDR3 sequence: CASSEVTGENSPLHF.

The CDR3 is CSVEMGVTDTQYF. The chain employs TRBV29-1 and TRBJ2-3; absent DNA, TCRdb's TRBD1 call cannot be checked. Per the germline V gene, CDR1 is SQVTM and CDR2 is ANQGSEA. This CDR3 has 13 amino acids.

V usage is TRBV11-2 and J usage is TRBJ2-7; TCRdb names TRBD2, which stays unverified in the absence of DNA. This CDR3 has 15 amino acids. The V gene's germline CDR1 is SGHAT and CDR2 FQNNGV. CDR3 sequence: CASSLLDLADYEQYF. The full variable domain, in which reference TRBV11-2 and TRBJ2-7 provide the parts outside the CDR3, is EAGVAQSPRYKIIEKRQSVAFWCNPISGHATLYWYQQILGQGPKLLIQFQNNGVVDDSQLPKDRFSAERLKGVDSTLKIQPAKLEDSAVYLCASSLLDLADYEQYFGPGTRLTVT.

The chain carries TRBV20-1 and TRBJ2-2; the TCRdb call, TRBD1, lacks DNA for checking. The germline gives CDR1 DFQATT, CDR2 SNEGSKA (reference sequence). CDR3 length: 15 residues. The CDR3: CSASGAGQNTGELFF.